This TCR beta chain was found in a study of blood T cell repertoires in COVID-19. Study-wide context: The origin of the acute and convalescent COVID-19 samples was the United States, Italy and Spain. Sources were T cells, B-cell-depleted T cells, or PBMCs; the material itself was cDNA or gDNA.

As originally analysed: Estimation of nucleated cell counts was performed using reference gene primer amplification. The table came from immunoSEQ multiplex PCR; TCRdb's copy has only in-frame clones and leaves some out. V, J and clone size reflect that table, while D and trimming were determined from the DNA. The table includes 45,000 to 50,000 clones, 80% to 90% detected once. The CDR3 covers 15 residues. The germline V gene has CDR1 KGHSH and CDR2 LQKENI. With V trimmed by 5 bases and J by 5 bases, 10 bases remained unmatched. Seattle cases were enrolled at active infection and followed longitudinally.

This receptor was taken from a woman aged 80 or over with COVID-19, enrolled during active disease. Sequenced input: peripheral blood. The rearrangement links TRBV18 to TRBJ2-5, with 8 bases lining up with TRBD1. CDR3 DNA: TGTGCCAGCTCAACGCAGACAGGGGATGGGGAGACCCAGTACTTC. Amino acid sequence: CASSTQTGDGETQYF.